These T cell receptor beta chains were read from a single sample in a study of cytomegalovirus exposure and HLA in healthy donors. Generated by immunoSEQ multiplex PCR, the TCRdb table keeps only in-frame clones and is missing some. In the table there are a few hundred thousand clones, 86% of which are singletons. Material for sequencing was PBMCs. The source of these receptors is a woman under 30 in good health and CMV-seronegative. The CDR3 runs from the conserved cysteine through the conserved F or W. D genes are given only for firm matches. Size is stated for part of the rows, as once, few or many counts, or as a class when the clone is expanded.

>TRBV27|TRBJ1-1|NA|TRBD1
CASSPQGADTEAFF
TGTGCCAGCAGTCCCCAGGGGGCGGACACTGAAGCTTTCTTT
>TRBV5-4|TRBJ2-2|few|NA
CASSLVGHNTGELFF
TGTGCCAGCAGCTTGGTGGGACACAACACCGGGGAGCTGTTTTTT
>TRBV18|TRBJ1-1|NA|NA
CASSPGAEMNTEAFF
TGTGCCAGCTCACCAGGCGCGGAGATGAACACTGAAGCTTTCTTT
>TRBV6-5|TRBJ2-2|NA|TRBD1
CASLNRGVNTGELFF
TGTGCCAGCCTTAACAGGGGAGTGAACACCGGGGAGCTGTTTTTT
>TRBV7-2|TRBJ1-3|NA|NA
CASSSNQGSGNTIYF
TGTGCCAGCAGCTCAAATCAGGGGTCTGGAAACACCATATATTTT
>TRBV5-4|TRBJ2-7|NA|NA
CASSLGVGTLYEQYF
TGTGCCAGCAGCTTGGGGGTCGGGACTCTCTACGAGCAGTACTTC
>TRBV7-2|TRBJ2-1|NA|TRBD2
CASSLGGATGGSRNEQFF
TGTGCCAGCAGCTTAGGAGGAGCGACGGGAGGTTCCCGCAATGAGCAGTTCTTC
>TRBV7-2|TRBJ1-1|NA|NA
CASTAGPRNTEAFF
TGTGCCAGCACCGCGGGTCCGAGAAACACTGAAGCTTTCTTT
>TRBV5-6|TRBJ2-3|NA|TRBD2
CASLSGRVTDTQYF
TGTGCCAGCCTGAGCGGGAGAGTCACAGATACGCAGTATTTT
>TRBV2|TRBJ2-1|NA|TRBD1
CASRRDSLPFF
TGTGCCAGCAGACGGGACAGCCTTCCGTTCTTC